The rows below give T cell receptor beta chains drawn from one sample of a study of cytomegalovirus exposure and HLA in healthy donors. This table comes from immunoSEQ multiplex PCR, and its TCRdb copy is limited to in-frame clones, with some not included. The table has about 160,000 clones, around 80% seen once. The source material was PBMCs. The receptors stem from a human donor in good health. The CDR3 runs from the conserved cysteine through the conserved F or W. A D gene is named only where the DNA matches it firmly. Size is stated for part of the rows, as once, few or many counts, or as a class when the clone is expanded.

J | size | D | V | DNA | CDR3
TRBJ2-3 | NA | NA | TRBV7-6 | TGTGCCAGCAGATCCCAGGGGGATACGCAGTATTTT | CASRSQGDTQYF
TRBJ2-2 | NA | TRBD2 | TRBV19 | TGTGCCAGTAGTATAGACTTTAGCGGGGGCAACACCGGGGAGCTGTTTTTT | CASSIDFSGGNTGELFF
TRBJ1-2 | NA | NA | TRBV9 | TGTGCCAGTAGGGGAGGGGGGGGCTACACCTTC | CASRGGGGYTF
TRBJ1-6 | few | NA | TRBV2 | TGTGCCAGCAGGCTCGGGACTTTGAATAATTCACCCCTCCACTTT | CASRLGTLNNSPLHF
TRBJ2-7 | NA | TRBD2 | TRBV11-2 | TGTGCCAGCAGCTTAGGTACGGGGGGCTCCTACGAGCAGTACTTC | CASSLGTGGSYEQYF
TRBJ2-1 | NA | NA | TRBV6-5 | TGTGCCAGCAAGCCGGGTGGGAGCTCCTACAATGAGCAGTTCTTC | CASKPGGSSYNEQFF
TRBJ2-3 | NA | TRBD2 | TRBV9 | TGTGCCAGCAGCGTAGACCCTAGCGGGGTGTTAGATACGCAGTATTTT | CASSVDPSGVLDTQYF
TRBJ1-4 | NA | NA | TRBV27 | TGTGCCAGCAGTTTAGAGCCCAGGGAAAAACTGTTTTTT | CASSLEPREKLFF
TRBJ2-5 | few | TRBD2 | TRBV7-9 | TGTGCCAGCAGCTCTTACGGGCTAGCGGGGGGTGTAGAGACCCAGTACTTC | CASSSYGLAGGVETQYF
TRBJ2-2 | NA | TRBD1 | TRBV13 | TGTGCCAGCAGCTCGGTGGGACAGGGGAACGGGGAGCTGTTTTTT | CASSSVGQGNGELFF
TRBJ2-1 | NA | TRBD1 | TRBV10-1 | TGCGCCAGCATGAAGGACAGGTACAATGAGCAGTTCTTC | CASMKDRYNEQFF
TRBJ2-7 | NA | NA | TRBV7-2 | TGTGCCAGCAGTCGTCGCGCAGGGGAACAACATGGGCAGTACTTC | CASSRRAGEQHGQYF
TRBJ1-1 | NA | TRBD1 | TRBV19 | TGTGCCAGTGACCAGGGGGCTGGCGCTTTCTTT | CASDQGAGAFF
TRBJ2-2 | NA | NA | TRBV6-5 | TGTGCCAGCAGCGAGGGTTTCGGGTTTGGCGGGGAGCTGTTTTTT | CASSEGFGFGGELFF
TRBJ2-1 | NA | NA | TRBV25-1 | TGTGCCAGCAGTGAATATGTGGGGAGGACCTACAATGAGCAGTTCTTC | CASSEYVGRTYNEQFF
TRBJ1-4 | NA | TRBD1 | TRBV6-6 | TGTGCCAGCAGCGACAGGGGCCTAGCAACTAATGAAAAACTGTTTTTT | CASSDRGLATNEKLFF
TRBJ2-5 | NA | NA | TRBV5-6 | TGTGCCAGCAGCTTAACAGGGTTAGAGACCCAGTACTTC | CASSLTGLETQYF
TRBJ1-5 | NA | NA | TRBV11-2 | TGTGCCAGCAGCTTAGGTTTCCACAACAATCAGCCCCAGCATTTT | CASSLGFHNNQPQHF
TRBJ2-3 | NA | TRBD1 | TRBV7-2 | TGTGCCAGCAGTCCTGGACAGGGGAGCACAGATACGCAGTATTTT | CASSPGQGSTDTQYF
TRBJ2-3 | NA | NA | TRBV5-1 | TGCGCCAGCAGCTTGGGCAGGGGTCCGTCAGATACGCAGTATTTT | CASSLGRGPSDTQYF
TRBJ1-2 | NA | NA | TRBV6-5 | TGTGCCAGCAGTTACTCCCCAGGGAAGACTAACTATGGCTACACCTTC | CASSYSPGKTNYGYTF
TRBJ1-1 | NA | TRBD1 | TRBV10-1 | TGCGCCAGCACCCGACAGGGTAGGACTGAAGCTTTCTTT | CASTRQGRTEAFF
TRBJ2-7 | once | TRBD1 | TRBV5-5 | TGTGCCAGCAGCTGGACAGGGGGCAACTACGAGCAGTACTTC | CASSWTGGNYEQYF
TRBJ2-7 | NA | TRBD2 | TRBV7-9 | TGTGCCAGCAGCTTATCGGGGGGTCCCTACGAGCAGTACTTC | CASSLSGGPYEQYF
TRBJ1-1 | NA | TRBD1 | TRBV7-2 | TGTGCCAGCAGCAGGGACAGGGGATGGAACACTGAAGCTTTCTTT | CASSRDRGWNTEAFF
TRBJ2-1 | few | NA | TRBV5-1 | TGCGCCAGCGGATTAGGAGACTTAGACAATGAGCAGTTCTTC | CASGLGDLDNEQFF
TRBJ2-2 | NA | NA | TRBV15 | TGTGCCACCAAATCGGGGGTGGTAACCGGGGAGCTGTTTTTT | CATKSGVVTGELFF
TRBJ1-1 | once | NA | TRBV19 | TGTGCCAGTAGTATAGCACCGCGGCGCACTGAAGCTTTCTTT | CASSIAPRRTEAFF
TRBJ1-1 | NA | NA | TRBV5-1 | TGCGCCAGCAGCGACCCAGGGACGGGGGGGCACACTGAAGCTTTCTTT | CASSDPGTGGHTEAFF
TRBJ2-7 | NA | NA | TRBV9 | TGTGCCAGCAGCGGACAGCCGACGGGGGGCAACGAGCAGTACTTC | CASSGQPTGGNEQYF
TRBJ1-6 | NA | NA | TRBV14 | TGTGCCAGCAGCCAAGATAGGGGTGGGGCACCCCTCCACTTT | CASSQDRGGAPLHF
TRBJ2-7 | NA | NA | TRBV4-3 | TGCGCCAGCAGCCAAAGTAGGAGCTCCTACGAGCAGTACTTC | CASSQSRSSYEQYF
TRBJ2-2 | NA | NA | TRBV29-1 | TGCAGCGTGCGACAGGCCGGGGAGCTGTTTTTT | CSVRQAGELFF
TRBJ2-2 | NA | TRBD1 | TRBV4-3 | TGCGCCAGCAGCCAAGAGGAGGGACAGGGGAACACCGGGGAGCTGTTTTTT | CASSQEEGQGNTGELFF
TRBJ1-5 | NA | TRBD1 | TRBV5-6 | TGTGCCAGCAGCTTAGGGACAGGTAGCAATCAGCCCCAGCATTTT | CASSLGTGSNQPQHF
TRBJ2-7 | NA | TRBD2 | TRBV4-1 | TGCGCCAGCAGCCAGTTACAGGGCCTACTAGCGGGGCCCTCCTACGAGCAGTACTTC | CASSQLQGLLAGPSYEQYF
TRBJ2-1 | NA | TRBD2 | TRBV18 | TGTGCCAGCTCACCTATGGAGAGCGGGGTTAACAATGAGCAGTTCTTC | CASSPMESGVNNEQFF
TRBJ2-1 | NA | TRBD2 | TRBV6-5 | TGTGCCGGCAGCGGGGGGACCTACAATGAGCAGTTCTTC | CAGSGGTYNEQFF
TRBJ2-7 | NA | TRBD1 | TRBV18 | TGTGCCAGCTCACCGACACCGGGACAGGGGGTTTACGAGCAGTACTTC | CASSPTPGQGVYEQYF
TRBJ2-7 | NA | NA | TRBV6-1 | TGTGCCAGCAGTGAAACAGGGGGGGCAGCTTTGTACGAGCAGTACTTC | CASSETGGAALYEQYF
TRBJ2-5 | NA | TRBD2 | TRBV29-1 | TGCAGCGTTCAGCCTAGCGGGGCTCTAGAGACCCAGTACTTC | CSVQPSGALETQYF
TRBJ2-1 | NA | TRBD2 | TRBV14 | TGTGCCAGCAGCCAAGCCGGGGGACTAGCGAATGAGCAGTTCTTC | CASSQAGGLANEQFF
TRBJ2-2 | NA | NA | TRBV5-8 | TGTGCCAGCAGCTTGGGATGGGCGGGGAGACACACCGGGGAGCTGTTTTTT | CASSLGWAGRHTGELFF
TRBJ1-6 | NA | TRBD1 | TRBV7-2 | TGTGCCAGCAGCTTACCCTTAGGGACAGGGATGTCACCCCTCCACTTT | CASSLPLGTGMSPLHF
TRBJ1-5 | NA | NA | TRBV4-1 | TGCGCCAGCAGCCAAGAGAGGAATCAGCCCCAGCATTTT | CASSQERNQPQHF
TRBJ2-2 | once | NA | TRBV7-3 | TGTGCCAGCAGCTTATCAACAGGGCTGAGCACCGGGGAGCTGTTTTTT | CASSLSTGLSTGELFF
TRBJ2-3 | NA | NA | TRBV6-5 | TGTGCCAGCAGTCGTCTTTTTTCAGATACGCAGTATTTT | CASSRLFSDTQYF